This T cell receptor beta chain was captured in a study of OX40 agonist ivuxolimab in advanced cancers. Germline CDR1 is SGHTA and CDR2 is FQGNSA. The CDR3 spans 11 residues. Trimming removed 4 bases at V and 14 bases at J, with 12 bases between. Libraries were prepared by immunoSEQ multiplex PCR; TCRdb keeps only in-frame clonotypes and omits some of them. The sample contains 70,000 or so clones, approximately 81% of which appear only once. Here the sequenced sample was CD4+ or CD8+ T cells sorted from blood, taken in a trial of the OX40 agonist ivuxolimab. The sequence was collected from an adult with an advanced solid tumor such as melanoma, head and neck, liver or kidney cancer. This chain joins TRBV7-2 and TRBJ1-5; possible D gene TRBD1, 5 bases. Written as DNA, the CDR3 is TGTGCCAGCAGCTCGACAGTAGTTAAGCATTTT. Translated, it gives CASSSTVVKHF.